This T cell receptor beta chain originates from a study of long-term antiretroviral therapy in people with HIV. Every participant with HIV received treatment in the United States. About this clone itself: Its antigen is unidentified.

The study's findings and limits: At every time point, clones expanded before ART dominated the repertoire.

Trimming cost V 2 bases and J 6 bases; bases outside gene matches: 4. This CDR3 comprises 14 residues. CDR1 and CDR2 from the germline V gene are SGDLS and YYNGEE. An immunoSEQ assay, version v3.0, was performed at survey level. Sequencing used immunoSEQ multiplex PCR; TCRdb keeps in-frame clones, though not all of them. The data contain more than 20,000 clones, around 86% of them singletons. Sequencing used unsorted PBMCs, obtained 1.9 years after starting antiretroviral therapy. The source of this sequence is a woman aged 25 to 39 with HIV. The chain links TRBV9 to TRBJ2-1, with 8 positions matching TRBD2. CDR3 amino acids: CASSVRGDINEQFF. The DNA of the CDR3 is TGTGCCAGCAGCGTGCGGGGGGACATCAATGAGCAGTTCTTC.